The entry below gives a single T cell receptor (beta chain) sequence along with its context. The data belong to a study of shared clonotypes between healthy human individuals. This CDR3 contains 14 residues. Germline V gene data show CDR1 as MNHNY and CDR2 as SVGAGI (reference sequence). V was clipped by 2 bases and J by 0 bases, with 8 bases between them. Measured with immunoSEQ multiplex PCR; TCRdb has only the in-frame clones, and not every one. The data show about 980,000 clones, with more than 75% seen just once and approximately 1.5% held by the top ten. Sequenced sample: memory CD4+ T cells sorted from blood. Subset meaning: CD45RA-negative fraction. This TCR was sampled from a young man in good health. This chain joins TRBV6-6 and TRBJ2-7; D not resolved. CDR3 DNA: TGTGCCAGCAGTTACCCCCCGCGCTCCTACGAGCAGTACTTC. Residues: CASSYPPRSYEQYF.